The clone carrying this TCR delta chain was seen only a few times. The antigen remains unidentified. These data are taken from a study of gammadelta T cells in human blood. TCRdb reprocessed the RT-PCR reads through CATT. The sample contains over a thousand delta-chain clones, approximately 15% of which appear only once. Findings and limits, study-wide: Microbial exposure appeared to drive polyclonal γδ T cell expansion after birth.

Germline CDR1 TSWWSYY, CDR2 QGS. The CDR3 is 21 residues long. The trim removed 1 base at V and 1 base at J, leaving 18 bases unmatched. V gene TRDV1 combines with J gene TRDJ1; 10 bases align to TRDD3. The sequencing input was non-Vgamma9Vdelta2 gamma-delta T cells from infant blood. This receptor was identified in a human donor. The CDR3 is CALGEQVLQSTGGWITDKLIF. The CDR3 DNA sequence: TGTGCTCTTGGGGAACAAGTCCTACAGAGCACTGGGGGATGGATCACCGATAAACTCATCTTT.